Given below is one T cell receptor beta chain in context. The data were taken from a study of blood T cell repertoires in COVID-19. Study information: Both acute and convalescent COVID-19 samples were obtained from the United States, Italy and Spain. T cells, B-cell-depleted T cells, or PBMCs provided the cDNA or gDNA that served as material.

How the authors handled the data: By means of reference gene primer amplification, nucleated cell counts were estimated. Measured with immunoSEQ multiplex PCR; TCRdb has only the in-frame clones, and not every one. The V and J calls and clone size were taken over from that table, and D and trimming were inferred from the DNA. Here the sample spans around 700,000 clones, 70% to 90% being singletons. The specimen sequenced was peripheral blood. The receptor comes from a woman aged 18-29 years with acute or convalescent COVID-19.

This CDR3 reads CTSSQGQGGMNEKLFF. As DNA, the CDR3 is TGCACCAGCAGCCAAGGACAGGGGGGTATGAATGAAAAACTGTTTTTT. J is TRBJ1-4 and V is TRBV1; the table's D call of TRBD1 was not tested on the DNA. TRBV1 is a recognized pseudogene. The CDR3 is 16 residues long.